A single sample is the source of the 12 T cell receptor beta chains below, sequenced in a study of blood T cell repertoires in COVID-19. Assay used: immunoSEQ multiplex PCR; TCRdb lists only in-frame clones, some missing. The table has 70,000 or so clones, around 90% seen once. Specimen: peripheral blood. These receptors all come from a human donor in a cohort sampled during active COVID-19.

The V call is TRBV28, the J call TRBJ2-3; a weak D match, TRBD1 (5 bases). Germline assignment: CDR1 MDHEN and CDR2 SYDVKM. Between the trimmed V and J ends, which lost 2 bases and 6 bases, there was a span of 21 bases. This CDR3 spans 17 amino acids. The chain's CDR3 is CASSLLRMGPAPDTQYF. CDR3 nucleotides: TGTGCCAGCAGTTTACTACGGATGGGGCCGGCGCCCGATACGCAGTATTTT.

The J gene is TRBJ2-1, the V gene TRBV7-2, with 7 nucleotides matching TRBD1. The germline V gene encodes CDR1 SGHTA and CDR2 FQGNSA. The CDR3 contains 13 residues. V shed 0 bases and J 13 bases; nucleotides not matched to a gene: 6. CDR3 loop: CASSLATTGEQFF. CDR3 sequence (DNA): TGTGCCAGCAGCTTAGCCACAACAGGGGAACAGTTCTTC.

V usage is TRBV28 and J usage is TRBJ1-5; D gene unclear. Between the trimmed V and J ends, which lost 4 bases and 11 bases, there was a span of 9 bases. The germline V gene has CDR1 MDHEN and CDR2 SYDVKM. The CDR3 runs to 11 residues. Here the CDR3 reads CASSSLLAQHF. CDR3 in DNA: TGTGCCAGCAGTTCCCTACTAGCCCAGCATTTT.

A single count supports this clone. The chain couples TRBV7-2 to TRBJ2-5, with no clear D. V was shortened by 4 bases and J by 0 bases, with 9 bases between the two germline ends. CDR3 length: 14 amino acids. In germline, CDR1 is SGHTA, CDR2 FQGNSA. The CDR3 sequence: CASSYRRDQETQYF. In DNA form, the CDR3 reads TGTGCCAGCAGCTACCGACGGGACCAAGAGACCCAGTACTTC.

V gene TRBV29-1 combines with J gene TRBJ2-5; TRBD2 is a possible D gene (5 bases). CDR3 length equals 11 residues. Germline V gene lookup returns CDR1 SQVTM and CDR2 ANQGSEA. The V gene lost 2 bases and the J gene lost 5 bases, with 6 bases spanning the gap. The CDR3: CSVERGETQYF. The CDR3 bases are TGCAGCGTTGAACGAGGGGAGACCCAGTACTTC.

This clone was observed many times. The CDR3 here is CATSGLANNEQFF. For the CDR3, the DNA is TGTGCCACCTCCGGACTAGCGAACAATGAGCAGTTCTTC. V and J are TRBV24-1 and TRBJ2-1; TRBD2 matches 9 bases. J gave up 5 bases and V 9 bases, and 4 bases lay outside the gene matches. Germline-derived CDR1 and CDR2 are KGHDR and SFDVKD. The length of the CDR3 is 13 residues.

V is TRBV19 and J is TRBJ2-5; possibly TRBD1 for D (6 bases). CDR1 and CDR2 from the germline V gene are LNHDA and SQIVND (reference sequence). V lost 7 bases, J lost 4 bases, and 22 bases lay in between. The length of the CDR3 is 16 residues. CDR3 protein: CASNRTGPRGGETQYF. The CDR3 nucleotides read TGTGCCAGTAACCGGACCGGGCCCAGGGGCGGAGAGACCCAGTACTTC. The variable domain in full, with the rest retrieved from reference TRBV19 and TRBJ2-5, is DGGITQSPKYLFRKEGQNVTLSCEQNLNHDAMYWYRQDPGQGLRLIYYSQIVNDFQKGDIAEGYSVSREKKESFPLTVTSAQKNPTAFYLCASNRTGPRGGETQYFGPGTRLLVL.

V is TRBV27 and J is TRBJ1-1, with a possible D match to TRBD1 (5 bases). The V end lost 5 bases, the J end lost 3 bases, and 13 bases lay between the germline ends. The CDR3 length is 14 residues. The germline gives CDR1 MNHEY, CDR2 SMNVEV (reference sequence). DNA of the CDR3: TGTGCCAGCAGTCCTCGTGGGGGGGACACTGAAGCTTTCTTT. Translated, it gives CASSPRGGDTEAFF.

V gene TRBV6-5 combines with J gene TRBJ2-7, with TRBD1 identical over 8 bases. Germline-derived CDR1 and CDR2 are MNHEY and SVGAGI. The CDR3 has 14 amino acids. V lost 2 bases and J lost 2; bases outside the gene matches: 2. This CDR3 is CASSYDRGPYEQYF. CDR3 DNA sequence: TGTGCCAGCAGTTACGACAGGGGTCCCTACGAGCAGTACTTC.

The rearrangement joins TRBV28 to TRBJ2-7; TRBD2 aligns across 8 bases. Germline V lookup: CDR1 MDHEN, CDR2 SYDVKM. The V segment lost 5 bases and the J segment 2 bases; nucleotides outside the gene matches: 11. The CDR3 has 16 amino acids. CDR3 in amino acids: CASSPFSGIGTYEQYF. The CDR3 nucleotides read TGTGCCAGCAGTCCGTTTAGCGGGATAGGGACCTACGAGCAGTACTTC.

This rearrangement joins TRBV28 to TRBJ1-6; D remains unclear. This CDR3 is 15 amino acids long. The V gene's germline CDR1 is MDHEN and CDR2 SYDVKM. V was clipped by 2 bases and J by 4 bases, with 9 bases between them. As DNA, the CDR3 is TGTGCCAGCAGTTTAGGAGGTGGATATAATTCACCCCTCCACTTT. Translated, it gives CASSLGGGYNSPLHF. Full variable domain (rest looked up from reference TRBV28 and TRBJ1-6): DVKVTQSSRYLVKRTGEKVFLECVQDMDHENMFWYRQDPGLGLRLIYFSYDVKMKEKGDIPEGYSVSREKKERFSLILESASTNQTSMYLCASSLGGGYNSPLHFGNGTRLTVT.

The rearrangement links TRBV4-2 to TRBJ2-3; TRBD1 matches 8 bases. With V trimmed by 2 bases and J by 2 bases, 9 bases remained unmatched. The germline V gene has CDR1 LGHNA and CDR2 YNFKEQ. This CDR3 region has 17 residues. CDR3 protein: CASSQFVHRGSTDTQYF. In DNA form, the CDR3 reads TGTGCCAGCAGCCAATTCGTCCACAGGGGGTCCACAGATACGCAGTATTTT.